This T cell receptor (beta chain) was identified during a study of cytomegalovirus exposure and HLA in healthy donors. Broader study findings: What a later analysis reportedly showed was that an Asian-associated ancestry cluster had fewer N-insertions than the approximately 700-donor mean. Overall, approximately 150 TCR beta chains were annotated as cytomegalovirus-associated.

This clone was picked up a small number of times. The target antigen is unknown. The CDR3 length is 13 residues. In germline, CDR1 is MGHRA, CDR2 YSYEKL. V was trimmed by 1 base and J by 7 bases, leaving 8 bases between them. In the PCR, 60 Vbeta and 13 Jbeta primers were used. Profiling relied on immunoSEQ multiplex PCR, and the TCRdb table lists in-frame clones only, not all of them. The sample holds more than 200,000 clones, about three quarters seen once. Specimen: PBMCs. The chain joins TRBV4-1 to TRBJ2-1, with D perhaps matching TRBD1 (5 bases). The clonotype was recovered from a man aged 35 to 55 in good health and CMV-seronegative. The CDR3 protein is CASSQGPGNEQFF. As DNA, the CDR3 is TGCGCCAGCAGCCAAGGCCCAGGGAATGAGCAGTTCTTC.